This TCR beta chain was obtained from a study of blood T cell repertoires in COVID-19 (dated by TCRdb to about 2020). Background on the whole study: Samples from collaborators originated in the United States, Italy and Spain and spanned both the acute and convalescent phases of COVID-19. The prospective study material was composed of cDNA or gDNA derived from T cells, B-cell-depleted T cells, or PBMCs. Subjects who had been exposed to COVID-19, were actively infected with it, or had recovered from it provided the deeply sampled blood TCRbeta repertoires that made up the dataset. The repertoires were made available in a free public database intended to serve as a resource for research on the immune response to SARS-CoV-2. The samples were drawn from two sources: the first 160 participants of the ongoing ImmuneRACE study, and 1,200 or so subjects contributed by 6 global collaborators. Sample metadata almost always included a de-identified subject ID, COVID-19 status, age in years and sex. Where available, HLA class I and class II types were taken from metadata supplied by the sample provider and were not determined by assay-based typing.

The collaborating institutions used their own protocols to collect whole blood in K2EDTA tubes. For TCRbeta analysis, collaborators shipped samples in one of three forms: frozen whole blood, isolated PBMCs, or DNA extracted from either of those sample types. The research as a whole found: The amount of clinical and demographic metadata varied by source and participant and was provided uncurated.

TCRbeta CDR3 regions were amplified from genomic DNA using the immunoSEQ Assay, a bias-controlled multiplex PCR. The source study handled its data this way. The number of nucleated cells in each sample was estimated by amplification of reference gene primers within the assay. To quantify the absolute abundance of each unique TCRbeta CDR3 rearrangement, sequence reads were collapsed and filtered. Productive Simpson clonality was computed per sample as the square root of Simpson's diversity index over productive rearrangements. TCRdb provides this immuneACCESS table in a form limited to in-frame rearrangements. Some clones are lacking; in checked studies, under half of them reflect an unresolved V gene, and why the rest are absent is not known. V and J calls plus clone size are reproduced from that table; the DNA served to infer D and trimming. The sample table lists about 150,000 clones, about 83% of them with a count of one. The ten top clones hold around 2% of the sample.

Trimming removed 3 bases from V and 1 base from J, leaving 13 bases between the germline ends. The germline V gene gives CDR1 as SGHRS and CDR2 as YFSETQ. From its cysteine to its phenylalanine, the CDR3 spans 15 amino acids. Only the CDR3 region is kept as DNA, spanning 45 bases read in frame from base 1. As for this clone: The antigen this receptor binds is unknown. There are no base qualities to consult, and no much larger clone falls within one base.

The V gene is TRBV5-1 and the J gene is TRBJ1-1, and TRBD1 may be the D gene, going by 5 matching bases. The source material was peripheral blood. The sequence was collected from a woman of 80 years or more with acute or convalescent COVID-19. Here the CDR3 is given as CASSSAGTANTEAFF. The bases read TGCGCCAGCAGCTCCGCCGGGACTGCGAACACTGAAGCTTTCTTT.